This T cell receptor (beta chain) came from a study of early T cells in non-severe SARS-CoV-2 infection. Study background: The study sequenced bulk RNA from unsorted whole blood, with chains unpaired.

Study-level findings and limits: Anti-spike CD8 responses were favored in VDJdb matching, and private and CD4 specificities were missed.

The sample holds many counts of this clonotype. Its specificity is not known. The CDR3 runs to 17 residues. Germline loops: CDR1 MNHEY, CDR2 SVGEGT. With 5 bases clipped from V and 0 bases from J, the junction kept 9 bases outside the gene matches. Unique molecular identifier tags were affixed to discrete cDNA molecules. A single record per CDR3 protein comes from TCRdb applying MiXCR to the 5' RACE reads. The sample lists about 27,000 distinct CDR3 sequences, approximately 5% occurring once. This sequence joins TRBV6-2 or TRBV6-3 and TRBJ1-5; 8 nucleotides agree with TRBD1. The clonotype was recovered from an adult who was a healthcare worker with PCR-confirmed SARS-CoV-2 infection or an uninfected control (not recorded which). The sequencing sample was made of whole blood. The CDR3 DNA reads as TGTGCCAGCAGTAACCCGGGACAGGCATATAGCAATCAGCCCCAGCATTTT. Residues: CASSNPGQAYSNQPQHF.